Listed here are 25 T cell receptor beta chains from one sample, sequenced in a study of T cell repertoires in cytomegalovirus infection. TCRdb called the reads again in MiXCR, with one record for every CDR3 protein. The table has hundreds of thousands of distinct CDR3 sequences, roughly 36% seen once. Sample: PBMCs. The receptors originated from a human donor in good health (CMV status not recorded). Some clones in this sample may be carry-over from other donors' samples.

This clonotype was found a few times. The V gene is TRBV28, the J gene TRBJ1-1; unclear D gene. Trimming pared 5 bases from V and 4 bases from J, leaving 17 bases between. CDR3 size: 15 residues. CDR1 is MDHEN, CDR2 SYDVKM, per germline. For the CDR3, the DNA is TGTGCCAGCAGTGCGCGGGGTTTGGGAGGCACTGAAGCTTTCTTT. Its protein is CASSARGLGGTEAFF.

In this sample, this clonotype turned up once. The chain links TRBV5-4 to TRBJ2-2; 9 bases align to TRBD2. With 4 bases clipped from V and 1 base from J, the junction kept 5 bases outside the gene matches. Germline CDR1 SGHNT, CDR2 YYREEE (reference sequence). The CDR3 consists of 16 residues. CDR3 in DNA: TGTGCCAGCAGCCCCCTAGCGGGGCAGAACACCGGGGAGCTGTTTTTT. It codes for CASSPLAGQNTGELFF.

V is TRBV28 and J is TRBJ2-3; D is tentatively TRBD1 or TRBD2 (6 bases each). Trimming took 1 base from V and 8 from J, leaving 13 bases between them. CDR3 size: 14 residues. Germline assignment: CDR1 MDHEN and CDR2 SYDVKM. The CDR3 region has the DNA TGTGCCAGCAGTTTATACCTGGGGGGCGGTACGCAGTATTTT. Translation: CASSLYLGGGTQYF.

The chain couples TRBV28 to TRBJ1-2; no clear D. Germline CDR1 and CDR2: MDHEN and SYDVKM. There are 13 residues in the CDR3. V gave up 6 bases and J gave up 4 bases, with 12 bases separating them. The CDR3 DNA is TGTGCCAGCAGCTCTGACTCCCCCTATGGCTACACCTTC. It encodes CASSSDSPYGYTF.

This clonotype was counted only a few times. This rearrangement joins TRBV28 to TRBJ1-5, with TRBD1 matching 7 bases. Germline CDR1 MDHEN, CDR2 SYDVKM. The CDR3 has 15 amino acids. V lost 3 bases and J lost 6; bases outside the gene matches: 8. Here the CDR3 reads CASSFLTGVGQPQHF. CDR3 in DNA: TGTGCCAGCAGTTTCTTAACAGGGGTGGGTCAGCCCCAGCATTTT.

The J gene is TRBJ1-5, the V gene TRBV19; perhaps TRBD1 as D (5 bases). This CDR3 contains 16 residues. Germline loops: CDR1 LNHDA, CDR2 SQIVND (reference sequence). The germline V and J ends were trimmed by 5 bases and 2 bases, with 16 bases remaining between them. The CDR3 nucleotides read TGTGCCAGTAGTGCCCTCGGGACTAGGGGCAATCAGCCCCAGCATTTT. It is translated as CASSALGTRGNQPQHF.

V gene TRBV4-1 combines with J gene TRBJ1-1; D possibly corresponds to TRBD1 (5 bases). This CDR3 contains 15 residues. The germline gives CDR1 MGHRA, CDR2 YSYEKL. V dropped 6 bases and J dropped 1 base, with 15 bases sitting between them. CDR3 sequence: CASSGSAGRNTEAFF. The CDR3 nucleotides are TGCGCCAGCAGTGGTAGCGCAGGGAGGAACACTGAAGCTTTCTTT.

The genes are TRBV20-1 and TRBJ2-3; D uncertain. V lost 0 bases to trimming and J lost 4 bases, with 17 bases between them. Germline V gene lookup returns CDR1 DFQATT and CDR2 SNEGSKA (reference sequence). This CDR3 has 16 residues. The CDR3 bases are TGCAGTGCTAGAGATCCGGAACTCGAATACCCAGATACGCAGTATTTT. Its protein product is CSARDPELEYPDTQYF.

A few counts support this clonotype. The V gene is TRBV7-2, the J gene TRBJ2-3, with TRBD2 as a possible D gene (6 bases). The CDR3 has 18 amino acids. Germline V gene sequence: CDR1 SGHTA, CDR2 FQGNSA. V was shortened by 3 bases and J by 6 bases, with 25 bases between the two germline ends. CDR3 DNA: TGTGCCAGCAGCTTGGTTGGGAGGACGGGATCAAGGCAGGATACGCAGTATTTT. Encoded protein: CASSLVGRTGSRQDTQYF.

This clonotype has only a few counts. Here the CDR3 DNA reads TGTGCCAGCAGCTTAGGGACAGGGCCCTTAATGAACACTGAAGCTTTCTTT. Its translation: CASSLGTGPLMNTEAFF. The gene calls are TRBV7-8 and TRBJ1-1; TRBD1 agrees at 8 bases. J gave up 0 bases and V 1 base, and 7 bases lay outside the gene matches. Germline CDR1 and CDR2: SGHVS and FQNEAQ. The length of the CDR3 is 17 residues.

In this sample, this clonotype turned up a few times. The chain carries TRBV7-2 and TRBJ2-3, with D perhaps TRBD1 or TRBD2 (5 bases each). The CDR3 runs 15 residues. Trimming removed 1 base at V and 5 bases at J, with 13 bases between. Germline loops: CDR1 SGHTA, CDR2 FQGNSA. CDR3 coding DNA: TGTGCCAGCAGCTTAGGGGGCGCGGGCGGAGATACGCAGTATTTT. Amino acid sequence: CASSLGGAGGDTQYF.

The rearrangement links TRBV7-3 to TRBJ2-7; TRBD1 agrees at 9 bases. Germline trimming cut 7 bases from V and 4 bases from J; bases unmatched to any gene: 14. The V gene's germline CDR1 is SGHTA and CDR2 FQGTGA. The length of the CDR3 is 16 residues. The CDR3: CASTRGGGQGVYEQYF. In DNA, the CDR3 is TGTGCCAGCACCAGGGGGGGGGGACAGGGCGTATACGAGCAGTACTTC.

This clonotype showed up just a few times. This chain connects TRBV28 to TRBJ2-3; either TRBD1 or TRBD2 may fit D (5 bases each). Trimming pared 4 bases from V and 1 base from J, leaving 18 bases between. Per the germline V gene, CDR1 is MDHEN and CDR2 is SYDVKM. This CDR3 is 17 amino acids long. This chain's CDR3 is CASSSHLGTARTDTQYF. The CDR3 coding sequence is TGTGCCAGCAGTTCACACCTAGGGACCGCGCGCACAGATACGCAGTATTTT.

This chain connects TRBV7-2 to TRBJ2-5, with 7 bases aligning to TRBD1. In germline, CDR1 is SGHTA, CDR2 FQGNSA. This CDR3 is built from 15 residues. V shed 2 bases and J 4 bases; nucleotides not matched to a gene: 7. This CDR3 is CASSLQGVLGETQYF. The CDR3 nucleotides read TGTGCCAGCAGCTTACAGGGGGTGTTAGGAGAGACCCAGTACTTC. The variable domain in full, with the rest retrieved from reference TRBV7-2 and TRBJ2-5, is GAGVSQSPSNKVTEKGKDVELRCDPISGHTALYWYRQSLGQGLEFLIYFQGNSAPDKSGLPSDRFSAERTGGSVSTLTIQRTQQEDSAVYLCASSLQGVLGETQYFGPGTRLLVL.

J is TRBJ2-1 and V is TRBV6-6; TRBD1 matches at 7 bases. Germline CDR1 MNHNY, CDR2 SVGAGI (reference sequence). The CDR3 extends over 15 amino acids. The V gene end was trimmed by 6 bases and the J gene end by 2 bases; junction bases not matched to a gene: 7. In nucleotides, the CDR3 is TGTGCCAGCAGCCAAACAGGGGACGCCTACAATGAGCAGTTCTTC. This encodes CASSQTGDAYNEQFF.

J is TRBJ1-4 and V is TRBV4-1, with 7 bases fitting TRBD1. The CDR3 sequence is 20 residues long. After removal of 2 bases from V and 6 bases from J, the junction contained 21 bases not matched to a gene. Germline V CDR1 and CDR2: MGHRA, YSYEKL. The CDR3 region is CASSQRSVGQKLRTDEKLFF. The DNA of the CDR3 is TGCGCCAGCAGCCAAAGGTCCGTGGGACAGAAGCTCCGGACCGATGAAAAACTGTTTTTT.

V gene TRBV7-4 combines with J gene TRBJ2-7; TRBD1 matches at 8 bases. The ends lost 5 bases at V and 0 bases at J; junction bases unmatched: 6. This CDR3 is 15 amino acids long. Germline values: CDR1 SGHVT, CDR2 SQSDAQ. Here the CDR3 reads CASSQGTGSSYEQYF. Written as DNA, the CDR3 is TGTGCCAGCAGCCAAGGGACAGGCAGCTCCTACGAGCAGTACTTC.

The chain links TRBV5-4 to TRBJ2-5; D is perhaps TRBD1 or TRBD2 (5 bases each). CDR1 is SGHNT, CDR2 YYREEE, per germline (reference sequence). The CDR3 length is 14 residues. The V end was cut by 4 bases, the J end by 2 bases, with 12 bases between. The CDR3 loop is CASSVGAIQETQYF. The CDR3 DNA reads as TGTGCCAGCAGCGTCGGGGCCATTCAAGAGACCCAGTACTTC.

V gene TRBV2 combines with J gene TRBJ1-5; 10 bases are shared with TRBD1. This CDR3 contains 14 residues. Germline V gene sequence: CDR1 SNHLY, CDR2 FYNNEI. The ends lost 11 bases at V and 0 bases at J; junction bases unmatched: 4. The CDR3: CAGTGEYSNQPQHF. DNA for the CDR3: TGTGCCGGGACAGGGGAATATAGCAATCAGCCCCAGCATTTT.

This clonotype was recorded a few times. V is TRBV7-6 and J is TRBJ2-5, with D perhaps matching TRBD1 (5 bases). Germline assignment: CDR1 SGHVS and CDR2 FNYEAQ. With 2 bases removed from V and 1 base from J, the gap between germline ends came to 14 bases. This CDR3 spans 16 amino acids. The CDR3 loop reads CASSLNARTSQETQYF. CDR3 nucleotides: TGTGCCAGCAGCTTAAATGCTAGGACAAGCCAAGAGACCCAGTACTTC. Supplemented by reference TRBV7-6 and TRBJ2-5, the full variable domain reads GAGVSQSPRYKVTKRGQDVALRCDPISGHVSLYWYRQALGQGPEFLTYFNYEAQQDKSGLPNDRFSAERPEGSISTLTIQRTEQRDSAMYRCASSLNARTSQETQYFGPGTRLLVL.

Regarding this clonotype: This may arise from a read error, as a much more abundant clone is one base away. Lacking the conserved final phenylalanine or tryptophan, this CDR3 likely reflects a read error. V gene TRBV5-6 combines with J gene TRBJ2-1; 7 nucleotides match TRBD1. The CDR3 consists of 13 residues. Per the germline V gene, CDR1 is SGHDT and CDR2 is YYEEEE. Unmatched junction bases numbered 4, after V lost 4 bases and J lost 6 bases. The CDR3 nucleotides read TGTGCCAGCAGCGTCCGGACAGGCAATGAGCAGTTCTTA. Translating gives CASSVRTGNEQFL.

This clonotype was picked up a small number of times. The chain has TRBV27 and TRBJ1-5; D may be TRBD1 (6 bases). CDR1 MNHEY and CDR2 SMNVEV come from the germline V gene (reference sequence). This CDR3 has 19 residues. V lost 6 bases, J lost 2 bases, and 26 bases lay in between. CDR3 protein: CASSPFPTTGSRGNQPQHF. The CDR3 nucleotides are TGTGCCAGCAGCCCCTTCCCTACCACAGGGAGCAGGGGCAATCAGCCCCAGCATTTT.

This clonotype has a single count. It may be a read error: a sequence one base away is much more abundant. V is TRBV7-2 and J is TRBJ2-4; 8 bases align to TRBD1. The V gene's germline CDR1 is SGHTA and CDR2 FQGNSA. The CDR3 spans 16 residues. The CDR3 is CASSRNWQGALAIQSF. For the CDR3, the DNA is TGTGCCAGCAGTCGGAATTGGCAGGGGGCGTTAGCCATTCAGTCCTTC.

Remarks on this clonotype: A much larger clone differs by one base, so this may be a read error. The CDR3 carries no conserved terminal phenylalanine or tryptophan, so it likely arises from a read error. The chain recombines TRBV7-8 with TRBJ2-1; D may be TRBD2 (7 bases). V lost 0 bases to trimming and J lost 6 bases, with 15 bases between them. The germline CDR1 and CDR2 sequences are SGHVS and FQNEAQ. The CDR3 is made up of 16 amino acids. In DNA, the CDR3 is TGTGCCAGCAGCTTAGCGGGGGGGGCCGTGCGCAATGAGCAGTTCTTA. This encodes CASSLAGGAVRNEQFL.

The chain employs TRBV6-6 and TRBJ2-3; 9 bases match TRBD1. Unmatched junction bases numbered 6, after V lost 10 bases and J lost 1 base. The CDR3 extends over 14 amino acids. Germline CDR1 MNHNY, CDR2 SVGAGI (reference sequence). The CDR3 region has the DNA TGTGCCACCGAGACAGGGGGAGGCACAGATACGCAGTATTTT. It codes for CATETGGGTDTQYF.